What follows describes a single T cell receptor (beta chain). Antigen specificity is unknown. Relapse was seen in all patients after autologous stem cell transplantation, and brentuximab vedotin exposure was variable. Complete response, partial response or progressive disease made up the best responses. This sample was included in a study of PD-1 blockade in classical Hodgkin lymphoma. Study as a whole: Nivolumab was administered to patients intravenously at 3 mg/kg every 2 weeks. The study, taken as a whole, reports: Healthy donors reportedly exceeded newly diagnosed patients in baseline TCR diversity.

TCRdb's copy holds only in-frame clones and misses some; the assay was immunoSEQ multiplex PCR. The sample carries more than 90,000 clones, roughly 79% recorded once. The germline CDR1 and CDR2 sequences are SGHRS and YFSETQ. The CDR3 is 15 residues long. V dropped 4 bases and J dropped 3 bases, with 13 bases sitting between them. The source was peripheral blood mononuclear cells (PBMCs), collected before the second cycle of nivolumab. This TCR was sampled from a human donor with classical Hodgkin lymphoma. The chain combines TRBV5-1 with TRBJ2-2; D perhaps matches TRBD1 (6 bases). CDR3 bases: TGCGCCAGCAGCATCGCGGACAGAGACACCGGGGAGCTGTTTTTT. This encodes CASSIADRDTGELFF.